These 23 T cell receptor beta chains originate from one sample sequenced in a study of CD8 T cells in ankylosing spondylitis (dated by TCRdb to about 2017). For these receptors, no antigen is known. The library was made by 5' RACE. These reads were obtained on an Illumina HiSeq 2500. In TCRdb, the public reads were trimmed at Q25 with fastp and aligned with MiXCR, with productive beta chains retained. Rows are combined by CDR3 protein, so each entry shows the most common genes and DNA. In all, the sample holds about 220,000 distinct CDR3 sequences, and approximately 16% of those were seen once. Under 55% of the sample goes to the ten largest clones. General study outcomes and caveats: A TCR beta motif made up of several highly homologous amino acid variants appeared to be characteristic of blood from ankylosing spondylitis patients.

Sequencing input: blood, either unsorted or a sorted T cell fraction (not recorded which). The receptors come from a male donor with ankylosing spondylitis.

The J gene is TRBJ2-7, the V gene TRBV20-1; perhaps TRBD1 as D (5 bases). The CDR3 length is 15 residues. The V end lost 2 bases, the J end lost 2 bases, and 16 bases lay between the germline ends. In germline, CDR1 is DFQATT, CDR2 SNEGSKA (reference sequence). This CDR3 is CSARFSRQNPYEQYF. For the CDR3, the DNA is TGCAGTGCTAGATTTTCCCGACAGAACCCCTACGAGCAGTACTTC.

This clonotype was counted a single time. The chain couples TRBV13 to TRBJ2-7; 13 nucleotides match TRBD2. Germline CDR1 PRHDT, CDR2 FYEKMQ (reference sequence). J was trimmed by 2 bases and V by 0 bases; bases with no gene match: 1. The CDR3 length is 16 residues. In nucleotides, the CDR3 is TGTGCCAGCAGCTTAGGACTAGCGGGAGGGGCCTACGAGCAGTACTTC. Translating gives CASSLGLAGGAYEQYF.

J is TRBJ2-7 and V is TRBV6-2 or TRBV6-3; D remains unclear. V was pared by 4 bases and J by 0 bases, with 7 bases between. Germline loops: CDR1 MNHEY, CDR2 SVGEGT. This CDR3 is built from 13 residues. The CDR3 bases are TGTGCCAGCAGTTCTTTCGTCTCCTACGAGCAGTACTTC. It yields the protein CASSSFVSYEQYF.

CDR3 loop: CSVEQDTYEQYF. The CDR3, as DNA: TGCAGCGTTGAGCAGGATACCTACGAGCAGTACTTC. V is TRBV29-1 and J is TRBJ2-7; D is unclear. The length of the CDR3 is 12 residues. Germline values: CDR1 SQVTM, CDR2 ANQGSEA. Trimming removed 3 bases at V and 2 bases at J, with 8 bases between.

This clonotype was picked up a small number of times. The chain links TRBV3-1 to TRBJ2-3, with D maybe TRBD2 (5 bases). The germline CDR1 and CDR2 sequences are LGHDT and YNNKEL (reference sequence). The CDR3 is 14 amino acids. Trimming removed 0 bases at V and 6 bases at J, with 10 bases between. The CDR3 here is CASSQDSAGDTQYF. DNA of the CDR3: TGTGCCAGCAGCCAAGATAGTGCGGGCGATACGCAGTATTTT.

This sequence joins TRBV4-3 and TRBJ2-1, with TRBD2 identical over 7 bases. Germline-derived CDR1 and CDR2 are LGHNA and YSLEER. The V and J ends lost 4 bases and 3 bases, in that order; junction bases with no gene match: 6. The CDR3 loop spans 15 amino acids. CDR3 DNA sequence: TGCGCCAGCAGCCCCGGACTAGATCTCTACAATGAGCAGTTCTTC. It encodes CASSPGLDLYNEQFF.

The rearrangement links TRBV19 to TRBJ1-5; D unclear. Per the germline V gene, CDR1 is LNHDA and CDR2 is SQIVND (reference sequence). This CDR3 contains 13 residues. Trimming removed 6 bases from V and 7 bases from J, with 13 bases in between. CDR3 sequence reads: CASSPYPGQPQHF. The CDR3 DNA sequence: TGTGCCAGTAGCCCTTACCCCGGGCAGCCCCAGCATTTT.

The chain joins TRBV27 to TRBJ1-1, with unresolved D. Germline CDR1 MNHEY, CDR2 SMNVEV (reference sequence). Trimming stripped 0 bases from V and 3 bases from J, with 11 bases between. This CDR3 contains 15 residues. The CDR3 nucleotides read TGTGCCAGCAGTTTATCGGACCCTGGGCACACTGAAGCTTTCTTT. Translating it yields CASSLSDPGHTEAFF.

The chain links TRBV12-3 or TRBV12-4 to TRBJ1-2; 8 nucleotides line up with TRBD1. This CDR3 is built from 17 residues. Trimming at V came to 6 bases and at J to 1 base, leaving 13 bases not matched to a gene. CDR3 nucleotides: TGTGCCAGCAGCCCTTGGGTATCAGGGGGCCTTAACTATGGCTACACCTTC. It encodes CASSPWVSGGLNYGYTF.

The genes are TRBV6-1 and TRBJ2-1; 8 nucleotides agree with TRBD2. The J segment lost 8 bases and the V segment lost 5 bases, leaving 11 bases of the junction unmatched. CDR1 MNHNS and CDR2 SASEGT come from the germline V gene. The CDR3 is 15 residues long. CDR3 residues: CASSQSLGLEDEQFF. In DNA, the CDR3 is TGTGCCAGCAGTCAGTCACTGGGACTAGAGGATGAGCAGTTCTTC.

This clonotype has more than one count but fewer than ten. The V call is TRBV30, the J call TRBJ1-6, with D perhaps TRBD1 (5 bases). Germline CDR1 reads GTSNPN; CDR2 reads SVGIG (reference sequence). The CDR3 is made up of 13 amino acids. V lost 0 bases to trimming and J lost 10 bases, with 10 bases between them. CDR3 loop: CAWSVQGDSPLHF. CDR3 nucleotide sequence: TGTGCCTGGAGTGTGCAGGGTGACTCACCCCTCCACTTT. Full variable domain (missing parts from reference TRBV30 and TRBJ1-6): SQTIHQWPATLVQPVGSPLSLECTVEGTSNPNLYWYRQAAGRGLQLLFYSVGIGQISSEVPQNLSASRPQDRQFILSSKKLLLSDSGFYLCAWSVQGDSPLHFGNGTRLTVT.

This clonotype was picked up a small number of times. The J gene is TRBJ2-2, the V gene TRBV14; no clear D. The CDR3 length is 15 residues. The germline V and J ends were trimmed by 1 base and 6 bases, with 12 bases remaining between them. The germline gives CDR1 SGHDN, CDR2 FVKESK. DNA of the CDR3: TGTGCCAGCAGCCAAGGGATCGGGCCACCCGGGGAGCTGTTTTTT. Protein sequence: CASSQGIGPPGELFF.

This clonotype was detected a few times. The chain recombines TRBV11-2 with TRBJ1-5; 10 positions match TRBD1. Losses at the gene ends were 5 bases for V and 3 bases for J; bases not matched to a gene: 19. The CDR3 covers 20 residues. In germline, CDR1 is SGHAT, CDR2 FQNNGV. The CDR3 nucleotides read TGTGCCAGCAGCCCCTATTACGGGGGGACAGGGGATTTGGTCAATCAGCCCCAGCATTTT. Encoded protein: CASSPYYGGTGDLVNQPQHF. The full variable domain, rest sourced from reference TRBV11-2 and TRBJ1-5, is EAGVAQSPRYKIIEKRQSVAFWCNPISGHATLYWYQQILGQGPKLLIQFQNNGVVDDSQLPKDRFSAERLKGVDSTLKIQPAKLEDSAVYLCASSPYYGGTGDLVNQPQHFGDGTRLSIL.

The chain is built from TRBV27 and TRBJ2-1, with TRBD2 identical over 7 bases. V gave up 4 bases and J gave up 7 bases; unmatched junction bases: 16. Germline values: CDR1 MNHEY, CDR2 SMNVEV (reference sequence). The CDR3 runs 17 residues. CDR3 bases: TGTGCCAGCAGTTCCCTAGCCACGGGGGGATCGTCAAATGAGCAGTTCTTC. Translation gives CASSSLATGGSSNEQFF.

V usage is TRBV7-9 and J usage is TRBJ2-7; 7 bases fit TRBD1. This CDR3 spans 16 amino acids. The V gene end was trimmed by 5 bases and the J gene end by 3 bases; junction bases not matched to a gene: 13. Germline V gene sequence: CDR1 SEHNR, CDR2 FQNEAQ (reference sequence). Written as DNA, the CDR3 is TGTGCCAGCAGCCCCCCCGGGCCAGGGGGACACTACGAGCAGTACTTC. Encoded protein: CASSPPGPGGHYEQYF. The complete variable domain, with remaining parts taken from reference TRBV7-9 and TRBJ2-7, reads DTGVSQNPRHKITKRGQNVTFRCDPISEHNRLYWYRQTLGQGPEFLTYFQNEAQLEKSRLLSDRFSAERPKGSFSTLEIQRTEQGDSAMYLCASSPPGPGGHYEQYFGPGTRLTVT.

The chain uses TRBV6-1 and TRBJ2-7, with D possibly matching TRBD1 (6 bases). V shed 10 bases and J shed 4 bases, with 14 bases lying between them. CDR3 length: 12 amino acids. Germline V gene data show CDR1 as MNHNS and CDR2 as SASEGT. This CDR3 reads CAILGGGYEQYF. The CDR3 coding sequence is TGTGCCATTTTAGGGGGTGGGTACGAGCAGTACTTC.

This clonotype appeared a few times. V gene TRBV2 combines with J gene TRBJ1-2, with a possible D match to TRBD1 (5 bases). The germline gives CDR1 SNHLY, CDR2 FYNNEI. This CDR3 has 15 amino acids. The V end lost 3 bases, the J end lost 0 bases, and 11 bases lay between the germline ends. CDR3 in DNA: TGTGCCAGCAGTGACCAGGGACTATCTAACTATGGCTACACCTTC. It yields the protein CASSDQGLSNYGYTF. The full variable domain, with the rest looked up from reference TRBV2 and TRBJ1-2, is EPEVTQTPSHQVTQMGQEVILRCVPISNHLYFYWYRQILGQKVEFLVSFYNNEISEKSEIFDDQFSVERPDGSNFTLKIRSTKLEDSAMYFCASSDQGLSNYGYTFGSGTRLTVV.

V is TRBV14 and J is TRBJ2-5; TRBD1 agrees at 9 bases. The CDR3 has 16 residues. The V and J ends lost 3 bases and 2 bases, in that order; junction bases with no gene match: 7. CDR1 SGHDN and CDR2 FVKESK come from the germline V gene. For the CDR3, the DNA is TGTGCCAGCAGCCAGCCGGACAGGGGACCTCAAGAGACCCAGTACTTC. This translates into CASSQPDRGPQETQYF.

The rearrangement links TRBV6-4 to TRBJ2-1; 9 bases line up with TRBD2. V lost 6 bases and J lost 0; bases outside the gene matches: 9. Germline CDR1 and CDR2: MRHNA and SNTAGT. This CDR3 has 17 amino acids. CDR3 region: CASSPPSGDSSYNEQFF. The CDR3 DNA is TGTGCCAGCAGCCCCCCTAGCGGGGATAGCTCCTACAATGAGCAGTTCTTC.

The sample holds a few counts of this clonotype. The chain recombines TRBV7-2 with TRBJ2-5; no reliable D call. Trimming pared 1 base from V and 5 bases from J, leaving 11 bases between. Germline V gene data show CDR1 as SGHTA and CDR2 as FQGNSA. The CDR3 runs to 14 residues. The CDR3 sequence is CASSLVPSWETQYF. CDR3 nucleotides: TGTGCCAGCAGCTTAGTTCCTAGTTGGGAGACCCAGTACTTC.

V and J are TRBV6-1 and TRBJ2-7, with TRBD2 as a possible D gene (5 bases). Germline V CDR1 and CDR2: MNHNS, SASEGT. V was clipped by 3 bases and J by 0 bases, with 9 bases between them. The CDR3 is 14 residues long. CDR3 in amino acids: CASSDSESSYEQYF. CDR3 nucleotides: TGTGCCAGCAGTGATAGCGAGAGCTCCTACGAGCAGTACTTC.

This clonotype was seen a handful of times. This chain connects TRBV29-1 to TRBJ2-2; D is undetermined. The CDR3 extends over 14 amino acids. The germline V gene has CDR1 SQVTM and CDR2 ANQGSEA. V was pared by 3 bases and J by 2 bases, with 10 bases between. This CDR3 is CSVDGAGNTGELFF. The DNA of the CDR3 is TGCAGCGTTGATGGTGCCGGCAACACCGGGGAGCTGTTTTTT.

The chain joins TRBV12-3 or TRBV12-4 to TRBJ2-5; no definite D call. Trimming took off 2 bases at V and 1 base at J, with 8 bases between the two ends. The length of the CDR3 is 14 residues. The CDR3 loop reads CASSLHASQETQYF. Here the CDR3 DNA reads TGTGCCAGCAGTTTACACGCCAGCCAAGAGACCCAGTACTTC.